This entry features one T cell receptor beta chain sequence. Its specificity is unknown. TCRdb re-called the 5' RACE reads with MiXCR, one entry per CDR3 protein. The profile shows some 240,000 distinct CDR3 sequences, 8% to 9.5% of them singletons. Germline V gene sequence: CDR1 SGHRS, CDR2 YFSETQ. This CDR3 spans 15 amino acids. Trimming took off 6 bases at V and 5 bases at J, with 19 bases between the two ends. The data were obtained in a study of CD8 T cells in ankylosing spondylitis. Study observations and caveats: A TCR beta motif of seven or eight highly homologous variants appeared characteristic of ankylosing spondylitis blood. The study looked at matched synovial fluid samples from ankylosing spondylitis patients. Disease-linked clones were reported to be significantly enriched there.

The source of this sequence is a male donor with ankylosing spondylitis or in good health (not recorded which). The J gene is TRBJ2-3, the V gene TRBV5-1; no definite D call. The material sequenced was blood, either unsorted or a sorted T cell fraction (not recorded which). The CDR3 DNA reads as TGCGCCAGCACCCCCGCCCGACGGCCTGTAGATACGCAGTATTTT. As protein: CASTPARRPVDTQYF.